This TCR beta chain originates from a study of response to subunit inactivated influenza vaccine. There are a few counts of this clonotype. Antigen unknown. Findings and caveats of the study: Authors suggested seasonal influenza vaccinations each recruit few new T cells.

TCRdb fed the RT-PCR reads into MiXCR, producing one record per CDR3 protein. The table has some 520,000 distinct CDR3 sequences, approximately 15% seen once; the top ten hold around 3%. Germline V gene sequence: CDR1 LNHNV, CDR2 YYDKDF (reference sequence). The CDR3 length is 14 residues. With V trimmed by 4 bases and J by 5 bases, 4 bases remained unmatched. The input for sequencing was CD4+ T cells sorted from PBMCs, taken around 25 months after vaccination. The rearrangement joins TRBV15 to TRBJ2-5; 10 nucleotides line up with TRBD2. This clonotype was obtained from a man between 50 and 69 years old who received an inactivated influenza vaccine. CDR3 residues: CATSKAGGPETQYF. The CDR3 DNA sequence: TGTGCCACCAGCAAAGCGGGAGGGCCCGAGACCCAGTACTTC.